This entry lists 8 T cell receptor beta chains sequenced from one sample in a study of CD8 T cells in ankylosing spondylitis (dated by TCRdb to 2015 to 2018). No antigen has been assigned to these receptors. Here is what the overall study found, with its caveats: A TCR beta motif made up of several highly homologous amino acid variants appeared to be characteristic of blood from ankylosing spondylitis patients.

The method behind the library was 5' RACE. The sequencer was an Illumina HiSeq 2500. Using fastp at Q25 and MiXCR, TCRdb reprocessed the public reads and kept productive beta chains. Here each entry gathers all rows of one CDR3 protein and keeps the most common genes and DNA. The sample table contains over 600,000 distinct CDR3 sequences; only one count was recorded for around 20% of them. Of the sample, approximately 18% falls within the top ten clones. Material for sequencing was blood, either unsorted or a sorted T cell fraction (not recorded which). The receptors come from a male donor with ankylosing spondylitis.

The sample holds many counts of this clonotype. The chain has TRBV4-3 and TRBJ2-7; D gene ambiguous. The CDR3 is made up of 16 amino acids. The germline CDR1 and CDR2 sequences are LGHNA and YSLEER. Trimming took 0 bases from V and 1 from J, leaving 13 bases between them. The CDR3 nucleotides are TGCGCCAGCAGCCAAGAGGTGGCGCTTTTTTCCTACGAGCAGTACTTC. It yields the protein CASSQEVALFSYEQYF.

This clonotype was seen only a few times. This chain uses TRBV12-3 or TRBV12-4 with TRBJ2-3, with a tentative D call TRBD2 (6 bases). This CDR3 region has 14 residues. V lost 4 bases and J 4 bases, leaving 12 bases between the germline ends. The DNA of the CDR3 is TGTGCCAGCAGTTCGCGGGGAGCGCCAGATACGCAGTATTTT. Translated: CASSSRGAPDTQYF.

The sample holds a few counts of this clonotype. The DNA for the CDR3 is TGTGCCAGCAGTCCCTCTAACTACGACTACGAGCAGTACTTC. It yields the protein CASSPSNYDYEQYF. The gene calls are TRBV27 and TRBJ2-7; no definite D call. Germline V gives CDR1 MNHEY, CDR2 SMNVEV (reference sequence). CDR3 length: 14 residues. The germline V and J ends were trimmed by 5 bases and 3 bases, with 14 bases remaining between them.

The chain has TRBV3-1 and TRBJ1-6; weak D call: TRBD1 (6 bases). This CDR3 comprises 15 residues. Trimming removed 6 bases from V and 7 bases from J, with 16 bases in between. Germline V gives CDR1 LGHDT, CDR2 YNNKEL (reference sequence). For the CDR3, the DNA is TGTGCCAGCAGTCACCTAGGTCAGGGGAATTCACCCCTCCACTTT. Its translation: CASSHLGQGNSPLHF. The full variable domain, completed using reference TRBV3-1 and TRBJ1-6, is DTAVSQTPKYLVTQMGNDKSIKCEQNLGHDTMYWYKQDSKKFLKIMFSYNNKELIINETVPNRFSPKSPDKAHLNLHINSLELGDSAVYFCASSHLGQGNSPLHFGNGTRLTVT.

V usage is TRBV12-3 or TRBV12-4 and J usage is TRBJ2-2; 8 bases map to TRBD2. The CDR3 has 15 amino acids. V was clipped by 3 bases and J by 7 bases; unmatched bases: 7. The CDR3 reads CASSFGGARGGELFF. The CDR3 nucleotides read TGTGCCAGCAGTTTCGGGGGGGCTCGTGGCGGGGAGCTGTTTTTT.

This chain connects TRBV18 to TRBJ2-1, with 7 nucleotides matching TRBD1. The CDR3 sequence is 16 residues long. The V segment lost 3 bases and the J segment 9 bases; nucleotides outside the gene matches: 14. In germline, CDR1 is KGHSH, CDR2 LQKENI. The DNA for the CDR3 is TGTGCCAGCTCACCCAACTGGGACAGTCCCGGAGGTGAGCAGTTCTTC. Translation gives CASSPNWDSPGGEQFF.

The gene calls are TRBV12-3 or TRBV12-4 and TRBJ2-3, with 8 bases fitting TRBD2. The CDR3 loop spans 15 amino acids. V was pared by 5 bases and J by 6 bases, with 10 bases of the junction left unmatched. In DNA form, the CDR3 reads TGTGCCAGCAGTCCCTTCGGGAGGGCCCCCGATACGCAGTATTTT. This gives the protein CASSPFGRAPDTQYF.

This sequence joins TRBV27 and TRBJ1-5; D is possibly TRBD1 (6 bases). The CDR3 extends over 14 amino acids. The V gene's germline CDR1 is MNHEY and CDR2 SMNVEV (reference sequence). Trimming pared 8 bases from V and 4 bases from J, leaving 15 bases between. This chain's CDR3 is CASRGWGLNQPQHF. The CDR3 DNA reads as TGTGCCAGCCGAGGTTGGGGGCTTAATCAGCCCCAGCATTTT.